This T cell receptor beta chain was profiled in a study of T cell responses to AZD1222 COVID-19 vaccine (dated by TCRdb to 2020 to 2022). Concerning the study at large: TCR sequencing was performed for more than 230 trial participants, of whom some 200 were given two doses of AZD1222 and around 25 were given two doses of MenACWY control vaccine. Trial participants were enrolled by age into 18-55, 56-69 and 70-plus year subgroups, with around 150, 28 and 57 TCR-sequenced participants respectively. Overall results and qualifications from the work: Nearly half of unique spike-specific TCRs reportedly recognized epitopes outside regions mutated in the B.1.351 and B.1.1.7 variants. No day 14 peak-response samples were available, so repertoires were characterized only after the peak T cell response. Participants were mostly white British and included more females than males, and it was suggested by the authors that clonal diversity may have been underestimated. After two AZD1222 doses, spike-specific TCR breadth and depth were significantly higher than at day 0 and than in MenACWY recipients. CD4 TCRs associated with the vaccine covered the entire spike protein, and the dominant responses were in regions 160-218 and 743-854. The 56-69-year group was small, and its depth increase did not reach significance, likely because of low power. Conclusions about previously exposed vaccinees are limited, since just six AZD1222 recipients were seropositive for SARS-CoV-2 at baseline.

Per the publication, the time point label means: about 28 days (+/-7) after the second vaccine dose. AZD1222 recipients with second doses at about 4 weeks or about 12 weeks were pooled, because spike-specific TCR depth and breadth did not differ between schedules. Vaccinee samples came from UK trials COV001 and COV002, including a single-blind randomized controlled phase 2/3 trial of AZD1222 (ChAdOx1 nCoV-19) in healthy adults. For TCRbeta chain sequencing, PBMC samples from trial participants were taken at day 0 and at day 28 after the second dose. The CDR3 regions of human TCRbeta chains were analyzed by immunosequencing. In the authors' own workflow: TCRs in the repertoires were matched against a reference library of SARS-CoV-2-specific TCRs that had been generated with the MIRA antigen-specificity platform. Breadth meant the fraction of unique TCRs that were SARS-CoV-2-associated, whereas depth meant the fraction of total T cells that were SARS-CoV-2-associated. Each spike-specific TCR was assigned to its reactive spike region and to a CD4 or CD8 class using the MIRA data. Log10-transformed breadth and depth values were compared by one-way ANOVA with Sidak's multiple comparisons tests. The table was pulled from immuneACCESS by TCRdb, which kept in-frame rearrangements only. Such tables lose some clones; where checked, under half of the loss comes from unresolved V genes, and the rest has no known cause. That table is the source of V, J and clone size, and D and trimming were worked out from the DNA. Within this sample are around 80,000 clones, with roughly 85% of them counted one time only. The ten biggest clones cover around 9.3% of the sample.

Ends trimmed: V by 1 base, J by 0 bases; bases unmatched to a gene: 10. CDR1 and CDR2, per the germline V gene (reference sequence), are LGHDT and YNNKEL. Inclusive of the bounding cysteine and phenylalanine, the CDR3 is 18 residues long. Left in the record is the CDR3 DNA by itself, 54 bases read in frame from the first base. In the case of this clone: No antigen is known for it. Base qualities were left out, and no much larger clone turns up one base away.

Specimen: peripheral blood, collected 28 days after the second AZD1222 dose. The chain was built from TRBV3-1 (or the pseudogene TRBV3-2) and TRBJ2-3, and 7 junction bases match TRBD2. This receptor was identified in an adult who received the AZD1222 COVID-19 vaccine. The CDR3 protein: CASSQARGLVRSTDTQYF. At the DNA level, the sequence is TGTGCCAGCAGCCAAGCTCGCGGACTAGTGCGTAGCACAGATACGCAGTATTTT.